This T cell receptor (beta chain) was identified during a study of cytomegalovirus exposure and HLA in healthy donors. A multiplex PCR was run with 60 Vbeta primers and 13 Jbeta primers. Using immunoSEQ multiplex PCR, the repertoire was profiled, and TCRdb retains in-frame clones only, with some absent. Of about 150,000 clones listed, over 60% are singletons. This clone was seen a single time. Its antigen is not identified. Study-wide results and caveats: Investigators reported under 200 TCR beta chains as tied to cytomegalovirus.

The origin of this receptor is a man aged 35-49 years in good health and CMV-seropositive. Sequencing was done on a sample of PBMCs.

The CDR3 bases are TGTGCCAGCAGCCGTACCGGCTCTGGGGCCAACGTCCTGACTTTC. Its translation is CASSRTGSGANVLTF. This chain connects TRBV9 to TRBJ2-6, with D uncertain. The CDR3 runs to 15 residues. The germline CDR1 and CDR2 sequences are SGDLS and YYNGEE. With 4 bases removed from V and 0 bases from J, the gap between germline ends came to 8 bases.